The rows below give T cell receptor beta chains drawn from one sample of a study of blood T cell repertoires in COVID-19. Some clones are missing from TCRdb's copy, which holds only in-frame ones; the method was immunoSEQ multiplex PCR. The table has under 40,000 clones, 75% to 90% seen once. Sequenced input: peripheral blood. These receptor sequences come from a human donor in a cohort sampled during active COVID-19. Both conserved end residues are part of each CDR3. A D gene is named only where the DNA matches it firmly. Some rows mark clone size as missing; the rest say once, few, many or name a class of expanded clone.

v_gene	abundance	j_gene	d_gene	CDR3aa	CDR3nt
TRBV6-1	once	TRBJ1-2	NA	CASSENGVYGYTF	TGTGCCAGCAGTGAAAACGGAGTCTATGGCTACACCTTC
TRBV6-5	NA	TRBJ2-6	NA	CASSYSRASGANVLTF	TGTGCCAGCAGTTACTCCAGGGCCTCTGGGGCCAACGTCCTGACTTTC
TRBV11-2	NA	TRBJ2-7	TRBD1	CASSLGVGGGYEQYF	TGTGCCAGCAGCTTAGGGGTAGGGGGCGGCTACGAGCAGTACTTC
TRBV6-5	NA	TRBJ2-5	NA	CASSYQGIETQYF	TGTGCCAGCAGTTATCAGGGTATAGAGACCCAGTACTTC
TRBV5-1	NA	TRBJ2-7	NA	CASSFTGGSYEQYF	TGCGCCAGCAGCTTTACCGGGGGAAGCTACGAGCAGTACTTC
TRBV5-4	NA	TRBJ2-7	NA	CASSRPGARGVYEQYF	TGTGCCAGCAGCAGGCCTGGGGCCCGTGGAGTCTACGAGCAGTACTTC
TRBV5-1	NA	TRBJ1-1	NA	CASRNTGTEAFF	TGCGCCAGCCGTAACACGGGCACTGAAGCTTTCTTT
TRBV11-2	NA	TRBJ1-2	NA	CASSPSGPNGYTF	TGTGCCAGCAGCCCCTCGGGTCCTAATGGCTACACCTTC
TRBV13	NA	TRBJ1-4	NA	CASSLRGGGELFF	TGTGCCAGCAGCTTAAGAGGCGGAGGGGAACTGTTTTTT
TRBV19	NA	TRBJ2-3	TRBD2	CASSIDGGTDTQYF	TGTGCCAGTAGTATAGACGGGGGGACAGATACGCAGTATTTT
TRBV7-6	once	TRBJ2-1	TRBD1	CASSPAAPGQGMYPSYNEQFF	TGTGCCAGCAGCCCAGCGGCCCCGGGACAGGGGATGTATCCCTCCTACAATGAGCAGTTCTTC
TRBV5-1	few	TRBJ1-1	NA	CASSLGFGNTEAFF	TGCGCCAGCAGCTTGGGTTTCGGGAACACTGAAGCTTTCTTT
TRBV10-3	NA	TRBJ2-1	TRBD2	CAISEGLAMGNEQFF	TGTGCCATCAGTGAGGGACTAGCCATGGGGAATGAGCAGTTCTTC
TRBV27	NA	TRBJ2-7	TRBD2	CASHRQGGYEQYF	TGTGCCAGCCATCGCCAGGGAGGGTACGAGCAGTACTTC
TRBV5-1	NA	TRBJ1-1	TRBD1	CASSSGQPGTEAFF	TGCGCCAGCAGCTCGGGACAGCCGGGGACTGAAGCTTTCTTT
TRBV28	NA	TRBJ2-3	TRBD1	CASRRTGGRMDTQYF	TGTGCCAGCAGAAGGACAGGGGGCAGGATGGATACGCAGTATTTT
TRBV24-1	NA	TRBJ1-3	TRBD1	CATSDPRDSAGNTIYF	TGTGCCACCAGTGATCCCCGGGACAGCGCTGGAAACACCATATATTTT
TRBV6-6	NA	TRBJ2-3	NA	CASSADPGNTQYF	TGTGCCAGCAGCGCCGATCCCGGGAATACGCAGTATTTT
TRBV2	NA	TRBJ1-2	NA	CATLPNGNYGYTF	TGTGCCACCTTACCCAACGGGAACTATGGCTACACCTTC
TRBV19	medium-sized	TRBJ2-2	TRBD1	CASRGTGVAGELFF	TGTGCCAGTAGGGGGACAGGGGTGGCCGGGGAGCTGTTTTTT
TRBV27	NA	TRBJ1-1	NA	CASSPDRTLRNTEAFF	TGTGCCAGCAGTCCAGACAGGACTCTAAGGAACACTGAAGCTTTCTTT
TRBV12-3/TRBV12-4	NA	TRBJ2-7	NA	CASSLRQAYEQYF	TGTGCCAGCAGTTTAAGACAGGCCTACGAGCAGTACTTC
TRBV5-1	few	TRBJ2-7	TRBD1	CASSFGQGPYEQYF	TGCGCCAGCAGCTTTGGACAGGGCCCCTACGAGCAGTACTTC
TRBV5-1	NA	TRBJ2-7	TRBD1	CASSYGQGGIYEQYF	TGCGCCAGCAGCTACGGACAGGGGGGGATCTACGAGCAGTACTTC
TRBV3-1/TRBV3-2	NA	TRBJ1-5	TRBD1	CASSAQGDQPQHF	TGTGCCAGCAGCGCACAGGGGGACCAGCCCCAGCATTTT
TRBV11-2	NA	TRBJ2-5	TRBD2	CASSSMTSGRPETQYF	TGTGCCAGCAGCTCTATGACTAGCGGGAGACCAGAGACCCAGTACTTC
TRBV3-1/TRBV3-2	NA	TRBJ2-1	NA	CASSKAGTPQNEQFF	TGTGCCAGCAGCAAAGCCGGGACTCCCCAGAATGAGCAGTTCTTC
TRBV4-3	NA	TRBJ2-7	NA	CASSQDAGSYEQYF	TGCGCCAGCAGCCAAGACGCGGGGTCCTACGAGCAGTACTTC
TRBV10-3	NA	TRBJ2-7	TRBD1	CAISSTTGGNEQYF	TGTGCCATCAGTTCTACGACAGGGGGTAACGAGCAGTACTTC
TRBV4-2	NA	TRBJ2-2	NA	CASSHRRGDTGELFF	TGTGCCAGCAGCCACCGCAGGGGTGACACCGGGGAGCTGTTTTTT
TRBV23-1	once	TRBJ2-4	TRBD1	CASSQSSVEGQGAKNIQYF	TGCGCCAGCAGTCAATCGAGCGTCGAGGGACAGGGGGCCAAAAACATTCAGTACTTC
TRBV30	NA	TRBJ2-7	TRBD1	CAWSWRTGEGFYEQYF	TGTGCCTGGAGTTGGCGGACAGGGGAGGGTTTCTACGAGCAGTACTTC
TRBV5-1	NA	TRBJ2-7	TRBD1	CASSLTTGTPYEQYF	TGCGCCAGCAGCTTAACGACAGGGACCCCCTACGAGCAGTACTTC
TRBV12-5	NA	TRBJ2-3	TRBD2	CASGSSGITDTQYF	TGTGCTAGTGGTTCTAGCGGGATTACAGATACGCAGTATTTT
TRBV30	NA	TRBJ2-3	TRBD2	CAWSVGRVRLTDTQYF	TGTGCCTGGAGTGTGGGGAGGGTCCGCCTCACAGATACGCAGTATTTT
TRBV7-2	NA	TRBJ1-1	NA	CASSLVRMNTEAFF	TGTGCCAGCAGCTTAGTCAGGATGAACACTGAAGCTTTCTTT
TRBV24-1	NA	TRBJ2-1	TRBD2	CATSEELAGGDNEQFF	TGTGCCACCAGTGAGGAACTAGCGGGAGGCGACAATGAGCAGTTCTTC
TRBV15	once	TRBJ1-4	NA	CATSRSQGANEKLFF	TGTGCCACCAGCAGGTCACAGGGAGCTAATGAAAAACTGTTTTTT
TRBV12-5	NA	TRBJ2-5	TRBD1	CASGQGAYQETQYF	TGTGCTAGTGGTCAGGGGGCGTACCAAGAGACCCAGTACTTC
TRBV5-3	once	TRBJ1-4	TRBD1	CARSLDRGRQGHLNEKLFF	TGTGCCAGAAGCTTGGACAGGGGCCGCCAGGGCCATCTTAATGAAAAACTGTTTTTT
TRBV6-5	once	TRBJ2-7	NA	CASSTGRGTYEQYF	TGTGCCAGCAGTACGGGACGGGGGACCTACGAGCAGTACTTC
TRBV18	NA	TRBJ1-5	TRBD1	CASSSQGAGSNQPQHF	TGTGCCAGCTCATCGCAGGGGGCGGGGAGCAATCAGCCCCAGCATTTT
TRBV18	NA	TRBJ2-2	NA	CASSPRETPTGELFF	TGTGCCAGCTCACCCCGGGAAACTCCAACCGGGGAGCTGTTTTTT
TRBV28	NA	TRBJ1-4	NA	CASSPRWASEKLFF	TGTGCCAGCAGCCCTCGTTGGGCGAGTGAAAAACTGTTTTTT
TRBV10-2	NA	TRBJ2-3	NA	CASSGRGGPTDTQYF	TGCGCCAGCAGTGGAAGGGGGGGGCCAACAGATACGCAGTATTTT
TRBV5-1	NA	TRBJ2-5	TRBD2	CASSSGLAGGGRETQYF	TGCGCCAGCAGCTCCGGACTAGCGGGGGGTGGGAGAGAGACCCAGTACTTC
TRBV2	NA	TRBJ2-1	TRBD2	CASSVLFSGTSGRNEQFF	TGTGCCAGCAGTGTCCTCTTCTCCGGGACTAGCGGGAGGAATGAGCAGTTCTTC
TRBV28	NA	TRBJ1-1	TRBD1	CASLDRGPRNTEAFF	TGTGCCAGCTTAGACAGGGGCCCTAGGAACACTGAAGCTTTCTTT
TRBV5-1	NA	TRBJ1-4	NA	CASSYGTSGEKLFF	TGCGCCAGCAGTTATGGGACATCAGGTGAAAAACTGTTTTTT
TRBV5-4	NA	TRBJ2-1	TRBD2	CASGGGARGLGNEQFF	TGTGCCAGCGGCGGGGGGGCGCGAGGTCTGGGCAATGAGCAGTTCTTC
TRBV15	NA	TRBJ2-7	NA	CATSREYNYEQYF	TGTGCCACCAGCAGAGAGTACAACTACGAGCAGTACTTC
TRBV6-2/TRBV6-3	NA	TRBJ1-1	NA	CASSGLGVRTEAFF	TGTGCCAGCAGCGGCTTAGGGGTCCGCACTGAAGCTTTCTTT
TRBV5-1	NA	TRBJ2-1	NA	CASSSDSSSYNEQFF	TGCGCCAGCAGCAGTGACAGCAGCTCCTACAATGAGCAGTTCTTC
TRBV29-1	NA	TRBJ2-7	TRBD2	CSVEGLGGPHEQYF	TGCAGCGTTGAGGGACTAGGAGGACCTCACGAGCAGTACTTC